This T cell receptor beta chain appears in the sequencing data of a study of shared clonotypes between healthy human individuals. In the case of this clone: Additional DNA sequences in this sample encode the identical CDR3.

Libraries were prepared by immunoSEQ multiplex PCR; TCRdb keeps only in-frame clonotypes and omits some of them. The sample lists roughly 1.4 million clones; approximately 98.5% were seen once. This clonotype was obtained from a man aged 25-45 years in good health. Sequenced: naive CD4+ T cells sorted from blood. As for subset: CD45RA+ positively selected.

CDR3 sequence: CASSSTNQPQHF. As DNA, the CDR3 is TGTGCCAGCAGCTCAACCAATCAGCCCCAGCATTTT. The chain combines TRBV7-9 with TRBJ1-5; no reliable D call. V was trimmed by 4 bases and J by 3 bases, leaving 4 bases between them. The CDR3 extends over 12 amino acids. The germline V gene has CDR1 SEHNR and CDR2 FQNEAQ (reference sequence).